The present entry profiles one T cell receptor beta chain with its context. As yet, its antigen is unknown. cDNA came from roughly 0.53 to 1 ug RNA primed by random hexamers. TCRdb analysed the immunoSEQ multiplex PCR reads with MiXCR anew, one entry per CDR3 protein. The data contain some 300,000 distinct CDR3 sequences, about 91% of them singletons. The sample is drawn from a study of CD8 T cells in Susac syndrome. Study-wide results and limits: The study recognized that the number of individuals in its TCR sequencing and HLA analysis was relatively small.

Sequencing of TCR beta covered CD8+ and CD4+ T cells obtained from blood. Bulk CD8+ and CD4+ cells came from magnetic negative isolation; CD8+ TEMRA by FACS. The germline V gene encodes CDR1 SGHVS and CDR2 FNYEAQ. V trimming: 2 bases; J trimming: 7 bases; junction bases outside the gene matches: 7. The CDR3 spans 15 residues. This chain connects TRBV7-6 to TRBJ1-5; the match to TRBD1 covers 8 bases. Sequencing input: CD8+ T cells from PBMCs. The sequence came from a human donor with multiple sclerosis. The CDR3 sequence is CASSLNDRGWQPQHF. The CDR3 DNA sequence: TGTGCCAGCAGCTTAAATGACAGGGGTTGGCAGCCCCAGCATTTT.